Following are 10 T cell receptor beta chains from one sample sequenced in a study of blood T cell repertoires in COVID-19. Sequencing used immunoSEQ multiplex PCR; TCRdb keeps in-frame clones, though not all of them. Of approximately 290,000 clones in the sample, roughly four fifths are singletons; the top ten hold 15% to 19%. Sequences were obtained from peripheral blood. These receptors were taken from a person aged 65 to 85 with COVID-19, enrolled during active disease.

The chain joins TRBV12-5 to TRBJ2-2, with D perhaps TRBD1 (6 bases). In germline, CDR1 is LGHNT, CDR2 FRNRAP. Deletions cut 5 bases from V and 6 bases from J, with 13 bases between. This CDR3 contains 14 residues. CDR3: CASGLESGAGELFF. In DNA, the CDR3 is TGTGCTAGTGGTCTGGAGTCAGGGGCCGGGGAGCTGTTTTTT. Combining the CDR3 with reference TRBV12-5 and TRBJ2-2 gives the whole variable domain DARVTQTPRHKVTEMGQEVTMRCQPILGHNTVFWYRQTMMQGLELLAYFRNRAPLDDSGMPKDRFSAEMPDATLATLKIQPSEPRDSAVYFCASGLESGAGELFFGEGSRLTVL.

This sequence joins TRBV15 and TRBJ2-7, with a weak D call TRBD2 (5 bases). The CDR3 is 14 residues long. Deletions cut 2 bases from V and 4 bases from J, with 12 bases between. From germline, CDR1 is LNHNV and CDR2 YYDKDF (reference sequence). The CDR3 nucleotides read TGTGCCACCAGCAGACAAAGAGGGCAATACGAGCAGTACTTC. Its protein product is CATSRQRGQYEQYF.

The J gene is TRBJ2-2, the V gene TRBV19; TRBD2 matches 11 bases. The CDR3 consists of 20 residues. J gave up 5 bases and V 6 bases, and 20 bases lay outside the gene matches. CDR1 and CDR2 (germline): LNHDA, SQIVND (reference sequence). The CDR3 DNA is TGTGCCAGTAGCCCGTCGGGGTGGCTAGCGGGGGGACGATGGACCGGGGAGCTGTTTTTT. Its translation: CASSPSGWLAGGRWTGELFF.

The chain uses TRBV6-5 and TRBJ1-2, with D maybe TRBD1 (5 bases). The CDR3 is made up of 14 amino acids. V lost 8 bases, J lost 4 bases, and 17 bases lay in between. Per the germline V gene, CDR1 is MNHEY and CDR2 is SVGAGI. CDR3 loop: CASGGAASSYGYTF. The CDR3, as DNA: TGTGCCAGCGGCGGGGCAGCAAGCAGCTATGGCTACACCTTC.

The V call is TRBV3-1 (or the pseudogene TRBV3-2), the J call TRBJ2-5, with D possibly being TRBD2 (5 bases). Germline CDR1 is LGHDT and CDR2 is YNNKEL (reference sequence). This CDR3 contains 13 residues. Trimming removed 1 base at V and 6 bases at J, with 9 bases between. As DNA, the CDR3 is TGTGCCAGCAGCCAAGGGACTTCTAAGACCCAGTACTTC. Its protein product is CASSQGTSKTQYF.

This sequence joins TRBV5-1 and TRBJ1-1, with a tentative D call TRBD1 (5 bases). This CDR3 has 14 residues. In germline, CDR1 is SGHRS, CDR2 YFSETQ. V was clipped by 4 bases and J by 0 bases, with 10 bases between them. The CDR3 nucleotides are TGCGCCAGCAGCACAGGACAAATGAACACTGAAGCTTTCTTT. Protein: CASSTGQMNTEAFF.

The chain has TRBV6-1 and TRBJ1-4; 9 nucleotides align to TRBD1. V dropped 1 base and J dropped 6; count of bases not matched to a gene: 0. The CDR3 has 14 amino acids. Germline V gives CDR1 MNHNS, CDR2 SASEGT. The CDR3 loop is CASSEGTGDEKLFF. Here the CDR3 DNA reads TGTGCCAGCAGTGAAGGGACAGGGGATGAAAAACTGTTTTTT.

CDR3 nucleotides: TGTGCCAGCAGTTTCCCCCGGGATACGCAGTATTTT. Translated: CASSFPRDTQYF. The rearrangement uses TRBV28 and TRBJ2-3; D is unclear. Trimming took 3 bases from V and 6 from J, leaving 7 bases between them. CDR3 length: 12 amino acids. Germline V gene sequence: CDR1 MDHEN, CDR2 SYDVKM.

The chain joins TRBV7-9 to TRBJ1-1; maybe TRBD1 (5 bases). This CDR3 has 16 amino acids. Germline V gene lookup returns CDR1 SEHNR and CDR2 FQNEAQ (reference sequence). The V end was cut by 0 bases, the J end by 0 bases, with 11 bases between. CDR3 sequence: CASSLAGARLNTEAFF. The CDR3 DNA reads as TGTGCCAGCAGCTTAGCTGGGGCCAGATTGAACACTGAAGCTTTCTTT. The full variable domain, completed using reference TRBV7-9 and TRBJ1-1, is DTGVSQNPRHKITKRGQNVTFRCDPISEHNRLYWYRQTLGQGPEFLTYFQNEAQLEKSRLLSDRFSAERPKGSFSTLEIQRTEQGDSAMYLCASSLAGARLNTEAFFGQGTRLTVV.

The gene calls are TRBV6-4 and TRBJ2-5; D perhaps matches TRBD2 (6 bases). The V end lost 0 bases, the J end lost 5 bases, and 19 bases lay between the germline ends. Germline CDR1 is MRHNA and CDR2 is SNTAGT. CDR3 length equals 17 residues. The CDR3 protein is CASSDSRAGTWRETQYF. In DNA form, the CDR3 reads TGTGCCAGCAGTGACTCGAGGGCGGGAACGTGGCGGGAGACCCAGTACTTC.